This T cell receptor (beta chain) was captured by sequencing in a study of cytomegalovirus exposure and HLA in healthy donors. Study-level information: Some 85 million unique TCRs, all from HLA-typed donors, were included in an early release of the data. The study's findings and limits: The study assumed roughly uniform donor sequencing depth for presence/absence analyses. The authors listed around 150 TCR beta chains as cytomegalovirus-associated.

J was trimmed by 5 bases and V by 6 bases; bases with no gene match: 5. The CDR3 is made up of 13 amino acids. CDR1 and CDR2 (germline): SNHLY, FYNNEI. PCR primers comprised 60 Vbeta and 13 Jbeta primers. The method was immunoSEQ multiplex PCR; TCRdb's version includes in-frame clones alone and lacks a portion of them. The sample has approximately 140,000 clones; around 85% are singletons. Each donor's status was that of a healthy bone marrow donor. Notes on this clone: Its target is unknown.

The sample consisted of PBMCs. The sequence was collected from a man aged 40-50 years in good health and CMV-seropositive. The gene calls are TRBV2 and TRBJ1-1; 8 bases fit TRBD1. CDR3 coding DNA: TGTGCCAGCAGCCAGGGGGCGCGTACTGAAGCTTTCTTT. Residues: CASSQGARTEAFF.